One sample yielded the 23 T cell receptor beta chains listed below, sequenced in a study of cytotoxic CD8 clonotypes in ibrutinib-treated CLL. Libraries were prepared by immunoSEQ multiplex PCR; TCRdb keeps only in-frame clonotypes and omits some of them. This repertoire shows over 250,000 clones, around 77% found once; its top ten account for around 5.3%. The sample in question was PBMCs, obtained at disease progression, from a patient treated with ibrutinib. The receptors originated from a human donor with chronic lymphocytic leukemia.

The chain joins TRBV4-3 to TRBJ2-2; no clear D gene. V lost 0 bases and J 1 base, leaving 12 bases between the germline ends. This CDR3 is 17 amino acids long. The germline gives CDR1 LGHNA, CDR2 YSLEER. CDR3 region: CASSQDSQLMNTGELFF. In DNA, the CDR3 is TGCGCCAGCAGCCAAGATTCCCAGTTAATGAACACCGGGGAGCTGTTTTTT.

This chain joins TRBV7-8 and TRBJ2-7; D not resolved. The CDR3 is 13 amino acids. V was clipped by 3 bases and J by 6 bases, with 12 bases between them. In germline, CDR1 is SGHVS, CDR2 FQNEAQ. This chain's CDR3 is CASSLTAAREQYF. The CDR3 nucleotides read TGTGCCAGCAGCTTGACCGCCGCTCGCGAGCAGTACTTC.

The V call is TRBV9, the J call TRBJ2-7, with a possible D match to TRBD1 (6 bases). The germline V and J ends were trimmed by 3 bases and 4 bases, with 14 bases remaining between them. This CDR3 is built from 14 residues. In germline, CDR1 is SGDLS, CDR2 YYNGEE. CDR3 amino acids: CASSAGQGRYEQYF. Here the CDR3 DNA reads TGTGCCAGCAGCGCGGGACAAGGACGTTACGAGCAGTACTTC.

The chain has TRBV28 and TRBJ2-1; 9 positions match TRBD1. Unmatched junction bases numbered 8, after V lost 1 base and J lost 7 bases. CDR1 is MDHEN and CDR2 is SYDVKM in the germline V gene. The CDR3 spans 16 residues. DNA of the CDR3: TGTGCCAGCAGTTTATTGGGGACAGGGTTTCAGAATGAGCAGTTCTTC. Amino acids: CASSLLGTGFQNEQFF.

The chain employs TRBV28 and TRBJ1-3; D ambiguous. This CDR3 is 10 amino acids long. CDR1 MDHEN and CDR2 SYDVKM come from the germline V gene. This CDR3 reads CASSGNTIYF. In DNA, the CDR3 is TGTGCAAGCTCTGGAAACACCATATATTTT.

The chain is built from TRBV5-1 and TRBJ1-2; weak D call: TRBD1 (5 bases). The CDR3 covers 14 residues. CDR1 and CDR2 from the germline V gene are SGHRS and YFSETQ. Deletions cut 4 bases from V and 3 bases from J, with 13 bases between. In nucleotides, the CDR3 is TGCGCCAGCAGCACCACCACAGGCTACTATGGCTACACCTTC. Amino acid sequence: CASSTTTGYYGYTF. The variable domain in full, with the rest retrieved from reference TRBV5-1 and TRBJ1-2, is KAGVTQTPRYLIKTRGQQVTLSCSPISGHRSVSWYQQTPGQGLQFLFEYFSETQRNKGNFPGRFSGRQFSNSRSEMNVSTLELGDSALYLCASSTTTGYYGYTFGSGTRLTVV.

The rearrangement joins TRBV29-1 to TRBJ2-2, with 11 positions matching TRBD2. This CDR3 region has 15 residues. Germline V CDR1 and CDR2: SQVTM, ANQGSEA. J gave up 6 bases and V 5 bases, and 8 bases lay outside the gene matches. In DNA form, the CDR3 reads TGCAGCGTTTCTGTAGCGGGAGGGTCGTCCGGGGAGCTGTTTTTT. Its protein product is CSVSVAGGSSGELFF.

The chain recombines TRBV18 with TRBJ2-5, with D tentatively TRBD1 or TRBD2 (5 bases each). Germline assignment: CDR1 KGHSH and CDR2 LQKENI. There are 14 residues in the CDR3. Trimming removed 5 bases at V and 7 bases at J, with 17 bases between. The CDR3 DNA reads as TGTGCCAGCTCATCCGGGGACGCTAAAGGGACCCAGTACTTC. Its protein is CASSSGDAKGTQYF.

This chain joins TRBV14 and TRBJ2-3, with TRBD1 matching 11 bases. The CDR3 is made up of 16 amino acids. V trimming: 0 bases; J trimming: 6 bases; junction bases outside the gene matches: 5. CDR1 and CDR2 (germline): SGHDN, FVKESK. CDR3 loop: CASSQEGGQGADTQYF. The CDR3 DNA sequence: TGTGCCAGCAGCCAAGAGGGCGGACAGGGGGCCGATACGCAGTATTTT.

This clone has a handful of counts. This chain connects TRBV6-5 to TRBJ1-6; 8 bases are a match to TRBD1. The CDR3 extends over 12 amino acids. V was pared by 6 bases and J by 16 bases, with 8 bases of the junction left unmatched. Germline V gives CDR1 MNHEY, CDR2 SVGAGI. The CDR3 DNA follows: TGTGCCAGCAGGGGAGACAGGGGAAAACTCCACTTT. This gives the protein CASRGDRGKLHF.

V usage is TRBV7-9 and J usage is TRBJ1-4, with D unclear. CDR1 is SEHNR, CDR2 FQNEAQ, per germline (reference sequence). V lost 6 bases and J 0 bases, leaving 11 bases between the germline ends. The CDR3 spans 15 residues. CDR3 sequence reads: CASSHERATNEKLFF. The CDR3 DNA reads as TGTGCCAGCAGTCATGAGCGGGCAACTAATGAAAAACTGTTTTTT.

CDR3 sequence: CATSSRDRWVNEQFF. The CDR3 DNA is TGTGCCACCAGCAGCCGGGACAGATGGGTCAATGAGCAGTTCTTC. The rearrangement joins TRBV15 to TRBJ2-1, with 7 bases identical to TRBD1. This CDR3 spans 15 amino acids. V shed 3 bases and J 6 bases; nucleotides not matched to a gene: 8. Germline CDR1 is LNHNV and CDR2 is YYDKDF (reference sequence).

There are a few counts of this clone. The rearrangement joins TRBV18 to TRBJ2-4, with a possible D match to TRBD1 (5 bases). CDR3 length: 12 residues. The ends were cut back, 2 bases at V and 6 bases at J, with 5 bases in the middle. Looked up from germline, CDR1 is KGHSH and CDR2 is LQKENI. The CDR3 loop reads CASSPGANIQYF. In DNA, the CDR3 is TGTGCCAGCTCACCAGGGGCAAACATTCAGTACTTC.

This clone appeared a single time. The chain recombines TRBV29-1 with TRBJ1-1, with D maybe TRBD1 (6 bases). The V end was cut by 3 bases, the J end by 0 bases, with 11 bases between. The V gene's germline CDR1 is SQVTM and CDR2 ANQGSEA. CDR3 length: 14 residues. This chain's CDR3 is CSVDGGLVNTEAFF. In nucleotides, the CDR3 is TGCAGCGTTGATGGGGGCCTGGTGAACACTGAAGCTTTCTTT.

The CDR3 spells CASLRAVGAYNEQFF. The CDR3 DNA reads as TGTGCCAGCCTGAGGGCAGTTGGGGCCTACAATGAGCAGTTCTTC. The chain couples TRBV2 to TRBJ2-1; D might be TRBD2 (5 bases). Trimming cost V 8 bases and J 2 bases, with 16 bases left between them. CDR3 length: 15 amino acids. Germline V gene data show CDR1 as SNHLY and CDR2 as FYNNEI.

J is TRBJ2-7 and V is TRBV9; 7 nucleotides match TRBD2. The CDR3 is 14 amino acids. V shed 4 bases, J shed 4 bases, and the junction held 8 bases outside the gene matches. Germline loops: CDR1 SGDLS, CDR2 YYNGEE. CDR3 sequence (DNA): TGTGCCAGCAGCATCGGTCTAGCGGATTACGAGCAGTACTTC. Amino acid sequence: CASSIGLADYEQYF.

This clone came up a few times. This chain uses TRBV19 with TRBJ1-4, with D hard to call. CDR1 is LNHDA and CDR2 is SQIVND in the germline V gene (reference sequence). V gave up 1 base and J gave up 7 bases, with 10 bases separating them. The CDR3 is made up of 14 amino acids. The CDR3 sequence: CASSIAVCGEKLFF. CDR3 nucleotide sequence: TGTGCCAGTAGTATAGCAGTTTGCGGTGAAAAACTGTTTTTT.

The CDR3 bases are TGTGCCAGCAGCCCGGACAGGCAAGGGACTAGCGGGAACACAGATACGCAGTATTTT. Amino acid sequence: CASSPDRQGTSGNTDTQYF. The chain joins TRBV7-3 to TRBJ2-3; 13 bases are a match to TRBD2. The CDR3 is 19 amino acids. V trimming: 5 bases; J trimming: 2 bases; junction bases outside the gene matches: 13. Germline CDR1 is SGHTA and CDR2 is FQGTGA. Filled out from reference TRBV7-3 and TRBJ2-3, the complete variable domain reads GAGVSQTPSNKVTEKGKYVELRCDPISGHTALYWYRQSLGQGPEFLIYFQGTGAADDSGLPNDRFFAVRPEGSVSTLKIQRTERGDSAVYLCASSPDRQGTSGNTDTQYFGPGTRLTVL.

This CDR3 is CASSLGIYEQYF. The CDR3 DNA reads as TGTGCCAGCAGTTTAGGGATTTACGAGCAGTACTTC. The chain employs TRBV28 and TRBJ2-7, with D uncertain. V was trimmed by 2 bases and J by 4 bases, leaving 6 bases between them. CDR3 length equals 12 residues. Germline assignment: CDR1 MDHEN and CDR2 SYDVKM.

The CDR3 nucleotides read TGCGCCAGCAGCCAAGCCCCACAGGGAAGCACAGATACGCAGTATTTT. It yields the protein CASSQAPQGSTDTQYF. The V and J genes are TRBV4-1 and TRBJ2-3, with a possible D match to TRBD1 (6 bases). V lost 1 base to trimming and J lost 0 bases, with 11 bases between them. Germline CDR1 and CDR2: MGHRA and YSYEKL. The CDR3 contains 16 residues.

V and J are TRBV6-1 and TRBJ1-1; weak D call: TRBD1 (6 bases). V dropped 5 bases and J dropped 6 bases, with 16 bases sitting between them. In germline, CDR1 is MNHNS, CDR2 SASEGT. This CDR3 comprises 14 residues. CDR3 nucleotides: TGTGCCAGCAGTAAATTTTGGGGGGGCGCTGAAGCTTTCTTT. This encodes CASSKFWGGAEAFF.

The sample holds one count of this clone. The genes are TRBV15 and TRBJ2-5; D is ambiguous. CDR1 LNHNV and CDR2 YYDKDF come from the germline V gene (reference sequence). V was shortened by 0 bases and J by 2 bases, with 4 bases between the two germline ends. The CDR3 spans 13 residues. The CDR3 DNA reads TGTGCCACCAGCAGAGAACCTCAAGAGACCCAGTACTTC. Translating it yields CATSREPQETQYF.

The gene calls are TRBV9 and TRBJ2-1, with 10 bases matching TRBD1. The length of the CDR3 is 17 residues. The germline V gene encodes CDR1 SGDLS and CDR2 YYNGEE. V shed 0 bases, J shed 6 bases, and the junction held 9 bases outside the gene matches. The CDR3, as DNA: TGTGCCAGCAGCGTAGGAGCCCCCCGACAGGGGGCCAATGAGCAGTTCTTC. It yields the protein CASSVGAPRQGANEQFF.